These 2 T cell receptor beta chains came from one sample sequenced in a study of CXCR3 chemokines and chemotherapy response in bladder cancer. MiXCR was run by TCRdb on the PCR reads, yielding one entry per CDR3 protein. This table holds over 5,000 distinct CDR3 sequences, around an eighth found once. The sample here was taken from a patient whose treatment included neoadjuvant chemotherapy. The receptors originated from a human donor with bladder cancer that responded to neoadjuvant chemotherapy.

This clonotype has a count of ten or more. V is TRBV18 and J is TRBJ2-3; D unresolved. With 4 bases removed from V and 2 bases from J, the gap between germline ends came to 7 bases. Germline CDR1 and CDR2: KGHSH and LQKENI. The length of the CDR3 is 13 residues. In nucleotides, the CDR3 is TGTGCCAGCTCACTCAGGATCACAGATACGCAGTATTTT. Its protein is CASSLRITDTQYF.

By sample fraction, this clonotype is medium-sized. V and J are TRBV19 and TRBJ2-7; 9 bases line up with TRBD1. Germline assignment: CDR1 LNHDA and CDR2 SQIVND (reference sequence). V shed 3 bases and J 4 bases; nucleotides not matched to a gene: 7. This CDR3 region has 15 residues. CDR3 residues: CASSIQVGTGYEQYF. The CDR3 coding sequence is TGTGCCAGTAGTATCCAGGTGGGGACAGGGTACGAGCAGTACTTC. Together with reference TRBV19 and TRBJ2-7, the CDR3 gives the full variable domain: DGGITQSPKYLFRKEGQNVTLSCEQNLNHDAMYWYRQDPGQGLRLIYYSQIVNDFQKGDIAEGYSVSREKKESFPLTVTSAQKNPTAFYLCASSIQVGTGYEQYFGPGTRLTVT.